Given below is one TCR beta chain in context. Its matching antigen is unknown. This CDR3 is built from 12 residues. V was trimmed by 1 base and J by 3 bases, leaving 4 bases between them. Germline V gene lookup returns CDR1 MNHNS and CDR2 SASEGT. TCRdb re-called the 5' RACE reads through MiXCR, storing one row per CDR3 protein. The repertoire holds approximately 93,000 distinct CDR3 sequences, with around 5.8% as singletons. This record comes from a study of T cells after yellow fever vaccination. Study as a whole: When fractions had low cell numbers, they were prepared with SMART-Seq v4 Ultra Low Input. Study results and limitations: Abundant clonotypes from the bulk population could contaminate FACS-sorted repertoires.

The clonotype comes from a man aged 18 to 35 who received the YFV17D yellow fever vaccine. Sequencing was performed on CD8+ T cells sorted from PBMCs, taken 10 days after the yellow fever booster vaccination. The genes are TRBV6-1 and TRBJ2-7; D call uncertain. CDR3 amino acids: CASSEVDYEQYV. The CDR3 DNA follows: TGTGCCAGCAGTGAAGTGGACTACGAGCAGTACGTC.